Below are 9 T cell receptor beta chains sequenced from a single sample in a study of blood T cell repertoires in COVID-19 (dated by TCRdb to the early 2020s). Library preparation employed the immunoSEQ multiplex PCR assay. The clones in this table, taken by TCRdb from immuneACCESS, are in-frame only. Not every clone is retained; where verified, under half of the shortfall comes from an unresolved V gene, and the cause of the rest is unknown. Here the sample has 99,000 or so clones; around 81% occur a single time. The ten largest account for 30% to 45% of the sample. Input material: peripheral blood. The receptors come from an older man with acute or convalescent COVID-19.

The rearrangement joins TRBV12-3 or TRBV12-4 to TRBJ1-1; a weak D match, TRBD1 (6 bases). The ends were cut back, 8 bases at V and 1 base at J, with 11 bases in the middle. The CDR3 length is 13 residues. This CDR3 is CASYRVQNTEAFF. Here the CDR3 DNA reads TGTGCCAGCTACAGGGTACAGAACACTGAAGCTTTCTTT.

This clone came up a few times. The chain recombines TRBV18 with TRBJ2-7; 12 bases map to TRBD2. Germline V gene sequence: CDR1 KGHSH, CDR2 LQKENI. This CDR3 spans 15 amino acids. V lost 4 bases to trimming and J lost 1 base; unmatched junction nucleotides: 2. CDR3 region: CASSRGLAGSYEQYF. CDR3 coding DNA: TGTGCCAGCTCACGGGGACTAGCGGGTTCCTACGAGCAGTACTTC. Full variable domain (missing parts from reference TRBV18 and TRBJ2-7): NAGVMQNPRHLVRRRGQEARLRCSPMKGHSHVYWYRQLPEEGLKFMVYLQKENIIDESGMPKERFSAEFPKEGPSILRIQQVVRGDSAAYFCASSRGLAGSYEQYFGPGTRLTVT.

The J gene is TRBJ2-1, the V gene TRBV7-2; D remains unclear. The CDR3 is made up of 13 amino acids. CDR1 is SGHTA, CDR2 FQGNSA, per germline. Trimming shortened V by 5 bases and J by 4 bases, and 9 bases separated the two germline ends. In DNA, the CDR3 is TGTGCCAGCAGCCAACAGAATTACAATGAGCAGTTCTTC. It specifies CASSQQNYNEQFF.

In nucleotides, the CDR3 is TGTGCCAGTAGGATCGACAGGGGGAACACCGGGGAGCTGTTTTTT. The encoded protein is CASRIDRGNTGELFF. The rearrangement uses TRBV19 and TRBJ2-2, with 8 bases that match TRBD1. The CDR3 length is 15 residues. Losses at the gene ends were 6 bases for V and 1 base for J; bases not matched to a gene: 4. Germline V gene lookup returns CDR1 LNHDA and CDR2 SQIVND (reference sequence).

This chain connects TRBV10-3 to TRBJ2-3, with 8 bases aligning to TRBD1. The junction had 4 bases not matched to a gene; V was cut back by 1 base and J by 1 base. CDR3 length equals 16 residues. Per germline, CDR1 ENHRY and CDR2 SYGVKD. The DNA of the CDR3 is TGTGCCATCAGTGAGTACGACAGGGGTGGCACAGATACGCAGTATTTT. Its translation is CAISEYDRGGTDTQYF.

The chain is built from TRBV5-1 and TRBJ2-1; 12 bases match TRBD2. V was pared by 3 bases and J by 0 bases, with 13 bases of the junction left unmatched. The CDR3 contains 20 residues. Germline-derived CDR1 and CDR2 are SGHRS and YFSETQ. The CDR3 protein is CASSSLAGGPSSSSYNEQFF. DNA for the CDR3: TGCGCCAGCAGCTCCCTAGCGGGAGGGCCGTCGAGTAGCTCCTACAATGAGCAGTTCTTC. The full variable domain, with the rest looked up from reference TRBV5-1 and TRBJ2-1, is KAGVTQTPRYLIKTRGQQVTLSCSPISGHRSVSWYQQTPGQGLQFLFEYFSETQRNKGNFPGRFSGRQFSNSRSEMNVSTLELGDSALYLCASSSLAGGPSSSSYNEQFFGPGTRLTVL.

The chain links TRBV27 to TRBJ2-1; TRBD2 matches 15 bases. Germline V gives CDR1 MNHEY, CDR2 SMNVEV (reference sequence). The V and J ends lost 6 bases and 0 bases, in that order; junction bases with no gene match: 6. The CDR3 runs 18 residues. CDR3 DNA sequence: TGTGCCAGCAGGCCGGGACTAGCGGGAGGCCCCTCCTACAATGAGCAGTTCTTC. Its translation is CASRPGLAGGPSYNEQFF.

This chain uses TRBV5-6 with TRBJ1-1, with no clear D. Trimming shortened V by 1 base and J by 1 base, and 11 bases separated the two germline ends. This CDR3 comprises 15 residues. The germline V gene encodes CDR1 SGHDT and CDR2 YYEEEE. CDR3 sequence: CASSLLGRQNTEAFF. The CDR3, as DNA: TGTGCCAGCAGCTTGCTTGGCAGACAGAACACTGAAGCTTTCTTT. The complete variable domain, with remaining parts taken from reference TRBV5-6 and TRBJ1-1, reads DAGVTQSPTHLIKTRGQQVTLRCSPKSGHDTVSWYQQALGQGPQFIFQYYEEEERQRGNFPDRFSGHQFPNYSSELNVNALLLGDSALYLCASSLLGRQNTEAFFGQGTRLTVV.

The sample holds one count of this clone. The genes are TRBV2 and TRBJ2-3; 8 nucleotides align to TRBD2. The CDR3 contains 15 residues. Trimming took 3 bases from V and 2 from J; bases not matched to a gene: 4. The germline gives CDR1 SNHLY, CDR2 FYNNEI. CDR3 in DNA: TGTGCCAGCAGTGAGGAAGCGGGAGCCACAGATACGCAGTATTTT. Encoded protein: CASSEEAGATDTQYF. Full variable domain (missing parts from reference TRBV2 and TRBJ2-3): EPEVTQTPSHQVTQMGQEVILRCVPISNHLYFYWYRQILGQKVEFLVSFYNNEISEKSEIFDDQFSVERPDGSNFTLKIRSTKLEDSAMYFCASSEEAGATDTQYFGPGTRLTVL.